This is a list of T cell receptor beta chains from one sample in a study of shared clonotypes between healthy human individuals. Using immunoSEQ multiplex PCR, the repertoire was profiled, and TCRdb retains in-frame clones only, with some absent. This table holds roughly 550,000 clones, nearly 97% found once. What was sequenced was naive CD8+ T cells sorted from blood. Receptor source: a woman aged 25 to 45 in good health. CDR3s include the opening cysteine and the closing phenylalanine or tryptophan. The order of the fields is D gene, J gene, V gene, CDR3 protein, CDR3 DNA. A D gene is named only where the DNA matches it firmly.

D: TRBD1; J: TRBJ1-2; V: TRBV5-4; CDR3: CASSGGQGINYGYTF; DNA: TGTGCCAGCAGCGGCGGACAGGGGATTAACTATGGCTACACCTTC
D: .; J: TRBJ2-7; V: TRBV5-1; CDR3: CASSPEQGSYEQYF; DNA: TGCGCCAGCAGCCCGGAACAGGGTTCCTACGAGCAGTACTTC
D: TRBD1; J: TRBJ1-2; V: TRBV5-6; CDR3: CASSLSAGQSGSGYTF; DNA: TGTGCCAGCAGCTTGTCCGCGGGACAGTCGGGAAGTGGCTACACCTTC
D: .; J: TRBJ2-3; V: TRBV2; CDR3: CASSPGTMSTDTQYF; DNA: TGTGCCAGCAGTCCCGGGACCATGAGCACAGATACGCAGTATTTT
D: TRBD2; J: TRBJ2-3; V: TRBV28; CDR3: CASSLPEVAGPADTQYF; DNA: TGTGCCAGCAGTTTACCTGAGGTAGCGGGGCCAGCAGATACGCAGTATTTT
D: .; J: TRBJ2-3; V: TRBV27; CDR3: CASNRNPGDTQYF; DNA: TGTGCCAGCAATCGCAATCCGGGAGATACGCAGTATTTT
D: .; J: TRBJ1-5; V: TRBV7-8; CDR3: CASSSGGMDQPQHF; DNA: TGTGCCAGCAGCTCCGGAGGCATGGATCAGCCCCAGCATTTT
D: .; J: TRBJ2-1; V: TRBV27; CDR3: CASSFEVAAYNEQFF; DNA: TGTGCCAGCAGCTTCGAGGTAGCCGCGTACAATGAGCAGTTCTTC
D: .; J: TRBJ2-1; V: TRBV29-1; CDR3: CSAQGLNEQFF; DNA: TGCAGCGCTCAGGGGTTGAATGAGCAGTTCTTC
D: TRBD2; J: TRBJ2-7; V: TRBV9; CDR3: CASSPGLAAYEQYF; DNA: TGTGCCAGCAGCCCAGGACTAGCGGCCTACGAGCAGTACTTC